A single TCR beta chain is shown here with its context. This record comes from a study of T cell repertoires in cytomegalovirus infection. TCRdb redid the calling of the reads with MiXCR, one entry per CDR3 protein. Here the sample spans nearly 550,000 distinct CDR3 sequences, approximately 15% being singletons. This TCR derives from a human donor in good health (CMV status not recorded). Some clones in this sample may be carry-over from other donors' samples. The sequencing input was CD8+ T cells from PBMCs.

For the CDR3, the DNA is TGCGCCAGCAGTGAGTCGGTAGCGGGAGCAGATACGCAGTATTTT. Protein: CASSESVAGADTQYF. The chain employs TRBV10-2 and TRBJ2-3; TRBD2 matches at 9 bases. After removal of 0 bases from V and 4 bases from J, the junction contained 2 bases not matched to a gene. CDR1 WSHSY and CDR2 SAAADI come from the germline V gene. The CDR3 has 15 residues.